The 8 T cell receptor beta chains below all came from one sample that was sequenced in a study of tissue T cells after allogeneic stem cell transplantation. Method: immunoSEQ multiplex PCR; TCRdb's copy keeps in-frame clones and lacks some. The sample shows approximately 7,000 clones, around 50% of them seen only once. Sample time point: mouse harvest day 7 after allogeneic transplant. Tail vein injection delivered 10^7 T-cell-depleted bone marrow cells and 10^6 splenic CD5+ T cells. Sequencing used gut tissue. The origin of the receptors is a female BALB/c mouse given C57BL/6 T cells with graft-versus-host disease after an allogeneic hematopoietic cell transplant.

As for this clone: Gene names and germline match the mouse. The sequence runs out 1 residue before the end of the CDR3; the remainder is reconstructed from the germline J gene. The chain has TRBV3 and TRBJ1-4; 9 positions match TRBD1. Germline loops: CDR1 SNHLY, CDR2 FYNGKV (reference sequence). The V gene end was trimmed by 4 bases and the J gene end by 7 bases; junction bases not matched to a gene: 4. The length of the CDR3 is 14 residues. The chain's CDR3 is CASSSGTGIERLFF. The sequenced part of the CDR3 DNA is TGTGCCAGCAGCTCCGGGACAGGGATCGAAAGATTATTT. Together with reference TRBV3 and TRBJ1-4, the CDR3 gives the full variable domain: GPKVLQIPSHQIIDMGQMVTLNCDPVSNHLYFYWYKQILGQQMEFLVNFYNGKVMEKSKLFKDQFSVERPDGSYFTLKIQPTALEDSAVYFCASSSGTGIERLFFGHGTKLSVL.

On this clone itself: Germline and genes: mouse. The CDR3 goes on 1 residue after the read ends, and that part is filled in from the germline J gene. This chain joins TRBV21 and TRBJ2-1, with 8 bases fitting TRBD2. TRBV21 is an ORF, and what it does is uncertain. The CDR3 totals 16 residues. Germline trimming cut 3 bases from V and 2 bases from J; bases unmatched to any gene: 6. Partial CDR3 DNA: TGTGCTAGCAGTCACCCGGACTGGGTGGACTATGCTGAGCAGTTC. Its translation is CASSHPDWVDYAEQF. The CDR3 in its entirety is CASSHPDWVDYAEQFF.

This clone is judged medium-sized (0.01 to 0.1%). Genes here carry mouse names. The CDR3 goes on 1 residue after the read ends, and that part is filled in from the germline J gene. The V gene is TRBV19, the J gene TRBJ2-2; D gene ambiguous. Trimming left V 6 bases short and J 1 base short, with 4 bases between. The germline V gene encodes CDR1 FNHDT and CDR2 SITEND (reference sequence). The CDR3 runs to 12 residues. CDR3 sequence reads: CASTVNTGQLYF. The sequenced part of the CDR3 DNA is TGTGCCAGCACCGTAAACACCGGGCAGCTCTAC. The full variable domain, its missing parts supplied by reference TRBV19 and TRBJ2-2, is GGIITQTPKFLIGQEGQKLTLKCQQNFNHDTMYWYRQDSGKGLRLIYYSITENDLQKGDLSEGYDASREKKSSFSLTVTSAQKNEMAVFLCASTVNTGQLYFGEGSKLTVL.

A word on this clone: The gene symbols are mouse symbols. The CDR3 end lies 1 residue beyond the end of the read and is filled in from the germline J gene. The V gene is TRBV12-1, the J gene TRBJ2-4, with 8 bases lining up with TRBD1. After removal of 3 bases from V and 7 bases from J, the junction contained 8 bases not matched to a gene. The CDR3 covers 14 residues. Germline V CDR1 and CDR2: SGHSN, HYEKVE. Partial CDR3 DNA: TGTGCCAGCTCTTCCCGGACAGGGAGGGACACCTTGTAC. Encoded protein: CASSSRTGRDTLY. The full CDR3 reads CASSSRTGRDTLYF.

This clone was observed once. Mouse names are used for the genes. From the germline J gene comes the end of the CDR3, since the read stops 1 residue before it. The chain recombines TRBV2 with TRBJ2-3, with D possibly being TRBD2 (6 bases). This CDR3 is 16 amino acids long. In germline, CDR1 is LGHNA, CDR2 YSYQKL. V gave up 0 bases and J gave up 0 bases, with 10 bases separating them. CDR3 DNA, as far as it was read: TGTGCCAGCAGCCAAGATTACTGGGCTAGTGCAGAAACGCTGTAT. Translation: CASSQDYWASAETLY. The entire CDR3 protein is CASSQDYWASAETLYF.

Within the sample, this clone is medium-sized. Genes and germline come from the mouse. The read falls 1 residue short of the CDR3 end, and the missing part is taken from the germline J gene. This chain connects TRBV26 to TRBJ2-7; 10 nucleotides align to TRBD1. The CDR3 has 13 residues. CDR1 and CDR2 from the germline V gene are KGHPV and FQNQEV (reference sequence). The trim removed 6 bases at V and 4 bases at J, leaving 3 bases unmatched. CDR3 residues: CASRPGQGYEQYF. CDR3 DNA (partial): TGTGCCAGCAGGCCGGGACAGGGGTATGAACAGTAC.

A note on this clone: Gene names and germline match the mouse. The read terminates 1 residue ahead of where the CDR3 ends, so the germline J gene completes it. This chain joins TRBV3 and TRBJ1-2, with unresolved D. The V end lost 1 base, the J end lost 2 bases, and 5 bases lay between the germline ends. The CDR3 totals 13 residues. The germline V gene has CDR1 SNHLY and CDR2 FYNGKV (reference sequence). CDR3 protein: CASSLGVNSDYTF. The CDR3 DNA, read in part, is TGTGCCAGCAGCTTAGGGGTCAACTCCGACTACACC. Variable domain in full (rest from reference TRBV3 and TRBJ1-2): GPKVLQIPSHQIIDMGQMVTLNCDPVSNHLYFYWYKQILGQQMEFLVNFYNGKVMEKSKLFKDQFSVERPDGSYFTLKIQPTALEDSAVYFCASSLGVNSDYTFGSGTRLLVI.

To note about this clone: Mouse germline and gene names are used. The CDR3 goes on 1 residue after the read ends, and that part is filled in from the germline J gene. The chain links TRBV26 to TRBJ2-1; no clear D. CDR1 and CDR2 from the germline V gene are KGHPV and FQNQEV (reference sequence). Trimming stripped 6 bases from V and 3 bases from J, with 12 bases between. This CDR3 region has 14 residues. CDR3 sequence: CASSVAVSYAEQFF. The part of the CDR3 DNA that was read is TGTGCCAGCAGCGTAGCGGTTAGCTATGCTGAGCAGTTC.